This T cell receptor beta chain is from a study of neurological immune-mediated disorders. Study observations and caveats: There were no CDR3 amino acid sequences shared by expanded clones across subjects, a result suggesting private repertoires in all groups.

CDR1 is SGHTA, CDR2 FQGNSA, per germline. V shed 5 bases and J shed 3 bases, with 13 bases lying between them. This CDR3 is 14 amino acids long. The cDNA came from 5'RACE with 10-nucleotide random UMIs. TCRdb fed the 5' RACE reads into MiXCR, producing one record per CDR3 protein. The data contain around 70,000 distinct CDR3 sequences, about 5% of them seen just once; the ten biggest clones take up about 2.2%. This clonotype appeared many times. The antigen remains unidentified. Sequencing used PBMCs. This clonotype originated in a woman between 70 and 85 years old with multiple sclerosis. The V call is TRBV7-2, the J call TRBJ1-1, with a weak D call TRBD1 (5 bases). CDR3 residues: CASSVTQDDTEAFF. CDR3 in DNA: TGTGCCAGCAGCGTAACACAGGACGACACTGAAGCTTTCTTT. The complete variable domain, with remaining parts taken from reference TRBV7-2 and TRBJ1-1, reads GAGVSQSPSNKVTEKGKDVELRCDPISGHTALYWYRQSLGQGLEFLIYFQGNSAPDKSGLPSDRFSAERTGGSVSTLTIQRTQQEDSAVYLCASSVTQDDTEAFFGQGTRLTVV.